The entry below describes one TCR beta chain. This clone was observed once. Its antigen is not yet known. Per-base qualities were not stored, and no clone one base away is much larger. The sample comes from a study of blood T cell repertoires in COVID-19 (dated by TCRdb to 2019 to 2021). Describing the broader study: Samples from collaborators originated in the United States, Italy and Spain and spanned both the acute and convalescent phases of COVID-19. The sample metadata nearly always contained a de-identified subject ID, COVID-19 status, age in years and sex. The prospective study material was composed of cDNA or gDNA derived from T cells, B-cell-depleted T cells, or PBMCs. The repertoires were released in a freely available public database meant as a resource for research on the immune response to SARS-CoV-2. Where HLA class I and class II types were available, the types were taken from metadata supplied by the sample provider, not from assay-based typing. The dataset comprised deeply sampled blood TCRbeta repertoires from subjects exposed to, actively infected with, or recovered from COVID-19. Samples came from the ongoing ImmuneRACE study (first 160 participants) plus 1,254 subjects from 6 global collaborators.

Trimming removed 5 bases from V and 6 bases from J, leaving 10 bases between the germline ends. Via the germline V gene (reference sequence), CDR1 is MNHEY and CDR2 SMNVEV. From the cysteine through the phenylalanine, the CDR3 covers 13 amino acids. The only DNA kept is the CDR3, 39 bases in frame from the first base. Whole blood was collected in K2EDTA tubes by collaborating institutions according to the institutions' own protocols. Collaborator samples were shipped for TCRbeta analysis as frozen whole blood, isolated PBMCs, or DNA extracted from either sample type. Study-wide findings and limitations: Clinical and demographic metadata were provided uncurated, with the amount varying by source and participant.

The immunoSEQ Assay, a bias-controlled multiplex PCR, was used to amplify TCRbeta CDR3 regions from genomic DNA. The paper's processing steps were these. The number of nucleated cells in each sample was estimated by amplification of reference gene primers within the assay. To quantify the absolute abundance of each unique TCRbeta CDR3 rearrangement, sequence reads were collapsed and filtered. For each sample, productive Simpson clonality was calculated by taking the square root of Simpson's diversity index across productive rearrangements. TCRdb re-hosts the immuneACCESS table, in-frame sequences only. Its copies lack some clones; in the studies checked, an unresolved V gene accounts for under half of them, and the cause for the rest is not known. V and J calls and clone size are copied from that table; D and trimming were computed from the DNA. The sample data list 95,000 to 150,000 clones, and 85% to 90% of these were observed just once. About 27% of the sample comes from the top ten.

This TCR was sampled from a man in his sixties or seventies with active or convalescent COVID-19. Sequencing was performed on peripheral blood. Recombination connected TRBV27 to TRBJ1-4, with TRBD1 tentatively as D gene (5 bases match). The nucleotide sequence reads TGTGCCAGCAGTAGGTCGACAGATGAAAAACTGTTTTTT. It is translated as CASSRSTDEKLFF.